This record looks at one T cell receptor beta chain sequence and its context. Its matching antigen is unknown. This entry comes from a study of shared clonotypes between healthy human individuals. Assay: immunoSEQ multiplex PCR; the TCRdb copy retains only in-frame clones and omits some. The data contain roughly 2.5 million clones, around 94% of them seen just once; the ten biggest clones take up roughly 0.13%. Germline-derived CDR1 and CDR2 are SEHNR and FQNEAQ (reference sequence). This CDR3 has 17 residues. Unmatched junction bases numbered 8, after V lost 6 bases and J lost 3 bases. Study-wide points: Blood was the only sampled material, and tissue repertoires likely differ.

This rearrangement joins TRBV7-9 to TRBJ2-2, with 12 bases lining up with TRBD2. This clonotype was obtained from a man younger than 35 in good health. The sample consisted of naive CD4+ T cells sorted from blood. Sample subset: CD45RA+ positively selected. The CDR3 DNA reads TGTGCCAGCAGGAATAAACTAGCGGGAGGTTACACCGGGGAGCTGTTTTTT. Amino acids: CASRNKLAGGYTGELFF.